The 17 T cell receptor beta chains in this list originate from one sample, sequenced in a study of regulatory T cells in long-lasting Graves disease. According to the study, TCR beta libraries were built with iRepertoire HTBI primers and CDR3-region Arm-PCR. TCRdb fed the multiplex PCR reads into MiXCR, producing one record per CDR3 protein. In the table there are almost 350,000 distinct CDR3 sequences, around a fifth of which are singletons. Specified time point: persistent/refractory GD, antithyroid drugs over 5 years with positive TRAb. The authors made the TCR library using RNA they extracted from PBMCs. This specimen was peripheral blood mononuclear cells (PBMCs), taken when the disease was refractory, from a patient treated with antithyroid drugs. The source of these receptors is a female donor with Graves disease.

The rearrangement uses TRBV6-1 and TRBJ1-1; tentative D call: TRBD1 (6 bases). The CDR3 loop spans 15 amino acids. Germline values: CDR1 MNHNS, CDR2 SASEGT. V lost 6 bases and J lost 0, with 14 bases in between. CDR3 protein: CASSKPNRVNTEAFF. The CDR3 nucleotides read TGTGCCAGCAGCAAACCGAACAGGGTGAACACTGAAGCTTTCTTT.

This clonotype was observed at least ten times. The rearrangement links TRBV24-1 to TRBJ1-1, with D hard to call. V was pared by 8 bases and J by 6 bases, with 0 bases between. Germline CDR1 and CDR2: KGHDR and SFDVKD. The CDR3 totals 8 residues. The chain's CDR3 is CATTEAFF. The CDR3 coding sequence is TGTGCCACCACTGAAGCTTTCTTT.

In this sample, this clonotype turned up many times. The rearrangement links TRBV27 to TRBJ2-5; D may be TRBD1 or TRBD2 (5 bases each). The germline V gene has CDR1 MNHEY and CDR2 SMNVEV (reference sequence). The V end was cut by 5 bases, the J end by 1 base, with 14 bases between. The CDR3 length is 15 residues. The chain's CDR3 is CASSAGTTVQETQYF. In DNA form, the CDR3 reads TGTGCCAGCAGTGCTGGGACCACGGTCCAAGAGACCCAGTACTTC.

The chain has TRBV28 and TRBJ1-5, with D possibly being TRBD1 (6 bases). The germline CDR1 and CDR2 sequences are MDHEN and SYDVKM. With 6 bases removed from V and 6 bases from J, the gap between germline ends came to 12 bases. The length of the CDR3 is 13 residues. CDR3 residues: CASSSRGFQPQHF. CDR3 sequence (DNA): TGTGCCAGCAGCTCGAGGGGGTTTCAGCCCCAGCATTTT.

The chain combines TRBV9 with TRBJ1-3; D is ambiguous. CDR1 is SGDLS and CDR2 is YYNGEE in the germline V gene. The CDR3 has 15 amino acids. The V gene lost 2 bases and the J gene lost 0 bases, with 9 bases spanning the gap. As DNA, the CDR3 is TGTGCCAGCAGCGTCGGACTCCACTCTGGAAACACCATATATTTT. It yields the protein CASSVGLHSGNTIYF. Full variable domain (remainder filled in from reference TRBV9 and TRBJ1-3): DSGVTQTPKHLITATGQRVTLRCSPRSGDLSVYWYQQSLDQGLQFLIQYYNGEERAKGNILERFSAQQFPDLHSELNLSSLELGDSALYFCASSVGLHSGNTIYFGEGSWLTVV.

This clonotype occurred once. The V gene is TRBV6-1, the J gene TRBJ2-7; tentative D call: TRBD2 (6 bases). V dropped 6 bases and J dropped 3 bases, with 18 bases sitting between them. From germline, CDR1 is MNHNS and CDR2 SASEGT. The CDR3 covers 15 residues. The CDR3: CASSGRFEVGYEQYF. The DNA of the CDR3 is TGTGCCAGCAGCGGGAGATTCGAGGTCGGCTACGAGCAGTACTTC.

This clonotype was detected a few times. The CDR3 nucleotides read TGTGCCAGCAGCTTGGGGAGGGGTGGGGGAAACACTGAAGCTTTCTTT. Amino acid sequence: CASSLGRGGGNTEAFF. The genes are TRBV7-6 and TRBJ1-1, with D tentatively TRBD1 (5 bases). The germline V and J ends were trimmed by 3 bases and 2 bases, with 16 bases remaining between them. The CDR3 length is 16 residues. The V gene's germline CDR1 is SGHVS and CDR2 FNYEAQ.

The gene calls are TRBV7-3 and TRBJ2-2, with D uncertain. Germline V gives CDR1 SGHTA, CDR2 FQGTGA. V was cut by 4 bases and J by 5 bases, with 8 bases left in between. CDR3 length: 13 amino acids. Here the CDR3 reads CASSCLGTGELFF. DNA for the CDR3: TGTGCCAGCAGCTGTCTGGGAACCGGGGAGCTGTTTTTT.

This clonotype was recorded many times. V and J are TRBV30 and TRBJ1-1, with D possibly being TRBD1 (5 bases). V lost 2 bases, J lost 4 bases, and 14 bases lay in between. Germline-derived CDR1 and CDR2 are GTSNPN and SVGIG (reference sequence). The CDR3 extends over 14 amino acids. In DNA, the CDR3 is TGTGCCTGGAGTCCCTGGGGGGAAGGCACTGAAGCTTTCTTT. Its translation: CAWSPWGEGTEAFF.

The chain employs TRBV4-1 and TRBJ2-5; either TRBD1 or TRBD2 may supply D (5 bases each). The length of the CDR3 is 14 residues. Looked up from germline, CDR1 is MGHRA and CDR2 is YSYEKL. Trimming took off 5 bases at V and 3 bases at J, with 13 bases between the two ends. CDR3 loop: CASSSGQGEETQYF. In DNA form, the CDR3 reads TGCGCCAGCAGCTCGGGGCAGGGTGAAGAGACCCAGTACTTC.

The chain has TRBV15 and TRBJ2-4; D is unresolved. Per the germline V gene, CDR1 is LNHNV and CDR2 is YYDKDF (reference sequence). The ends were cut back, 3 bases at V and 0 bases at J, with 18 bases in the middle. The CDR3 has 18 residues. The CDR3 nucleotides are TGTGCCACCAGCAGGTTGACGAAGGCCCCAGTAGCCAAAAACATTCAGTACTTC. This encodes CATSRLTKAPVAKNIQYF. Full variable domain (outside the CDR3, taken from reference TRBV15 and TRBJ2-4): DAMVIQNPRYQVTQFGKPVTLSCSQTLNHNVMYWYQQKSSQAPKLLFHYYDKDFNNEADTPDNFQSRRPNTSFCFLDIRSPGLGDTAMYLCATSRLTKAPVAKNIQYFGAGTRLSVL.

Many counts were recorded for this clonotype. The rearrangement uses TRBV15 and TRBJ1-1; 7 bases fit TRBD1. The CDR3 has 15 amino acids. Trimming cost V 5 bases and J 0 bases; bases outside gene matches: 6. The germline gives CDR1 LNHNV, CDR2 YYDKDF (reference sequence). CDR3 in DNA: TGTGCCACCAGCGCCCGGACAGGCTTGAACACTGAAGCTTTCTTT. Its protein product is CATSARTGLNTEAFF.

The gene calls are TRBV11-2 and TRBJ1-6; perhaps TRBD1 as D (5 bases). The V end lost 2 bases, the J end lost 15 bases, and 8 bases lay between the germline ends. The CDR3 length is 11 residues. Germline loops: CDR1 SGHAT, CDR2 FQNNGV. The CDR3 DNA follows: TGTGCCAGCAGCTTAAGGGACCTCCTCCACTTT. Encoded protein: CASSLRDLLHF. The entire variable domain, with the rest obtained from reference TRBV11-2 and TRBJ1-6, is as follows: EAGVAQSPRYKIIEKRQSVAFWCNPISGHATLYWYQQILGQGPKLLIQFQNNGVVDDSQLPKDRFSAERLKGVDSTLKIQPAKLEDSAVYLCASSLRDLLHFGNGTRLTVT.

The V and J genes are TRBV24-1 and TRBJ2-7; D unresolved. The CDR3 loop spans 13 amino acids. Trimming pared 3 bases from V and 2 bases from J, leaving 7 bases between. CDR1 KGHDR and CDR2 SFDVKD come from the germline V gene. The CDR3 sequence is CATSDSIAYEQYF. The CDR3 nucleotides read TGTGCCACCAGTGATAGTATCGCCTACGAGCAGTACTTC.

The chain recombines TRBV30 with TRBJ2-2; a weak D match, TRBD1 (6 bases). CDR1 is GTSNPN and CDR2 is SVGIG in the germline V gene (reference sequence). V lost 2 bases and J lost 6, with 7 bases in between. The CDR3 runs to 12 residues. This chain's CDR3 is CAWSWTAGELFF. The CDR3 nucleotides are TGTGCCTGGAGTTGGACAGCCGGGGAGCTGTTTTTT.

This clonotype was counted only a few times. CDR3 nucleotide sequence: TGTGCCAGCAGCAGGGATACCCGCTTTGAAGCTTTCTTT. This gives the protein CASSRDTRFEAFF. The rearrangement uses TRBV11-2 and TRBJ1-1; no clear D. Germline V gives CDR1 SGHAT, CDR2 FQNNGV. V lost 5 bases, J lost 7 bases, and 14 bases lay in between. This CDR3 contains 13 residues.

J is TRBJ1-1 and V is TRBV18; 10 bases map to TRBD1. CDR3 size: 16 residues. CDR1 is KGHSH, CDR2 LQKENI, per germline. Trimming took 4 bases from V and 2 from J; bases not matched to a gene: 7. DNA for the CDR3: TGTGCCAGCTCACGGCTCGACAGGGGGCTTAACACTGAAGCTTTCTTT. Translation gives CASSRLDRGLNTEAFF.